This record looks at one TCR beta chain sequence and its context. The data originate from a study of blood T cell repertoires in COVID-19. Study as a whole: Samples of COVID-19 (acute and convalescent) were obtained from the United States, Italy and Spain. PBMCs, B-cell-depleted T cells, or T cells provided the cDNA or gDNA that made up the material.

Germline values: CDR1 LNHDA, CDR2 SQIVND (reference sequence). V lost 3 bases and J lost 6, with 29 bases in between. The CDR3 covers 19 residues. Data came from immunoSEQ multiplex PCR; TCRdb stores just in-frame clones and leaves some out. The data hold some 200,000 clones, with under 85% observed a single time. The chain uses TRBV19 and TRBJ1-2, with a possible D match to TRBD1 (5 bases). This sequence was found in a woman in her twenties or thirties with COVID-19, enrolled during active disease. The material sequenced was peripheral blood. CDR3 DNA: TGTGCCAGTAGTATTCTTGCGGCACAGGTCGGTGTCAATTTGAATGGCTACACCTTC. Its protein product is CASSILAAQVGVNLNGYTF.